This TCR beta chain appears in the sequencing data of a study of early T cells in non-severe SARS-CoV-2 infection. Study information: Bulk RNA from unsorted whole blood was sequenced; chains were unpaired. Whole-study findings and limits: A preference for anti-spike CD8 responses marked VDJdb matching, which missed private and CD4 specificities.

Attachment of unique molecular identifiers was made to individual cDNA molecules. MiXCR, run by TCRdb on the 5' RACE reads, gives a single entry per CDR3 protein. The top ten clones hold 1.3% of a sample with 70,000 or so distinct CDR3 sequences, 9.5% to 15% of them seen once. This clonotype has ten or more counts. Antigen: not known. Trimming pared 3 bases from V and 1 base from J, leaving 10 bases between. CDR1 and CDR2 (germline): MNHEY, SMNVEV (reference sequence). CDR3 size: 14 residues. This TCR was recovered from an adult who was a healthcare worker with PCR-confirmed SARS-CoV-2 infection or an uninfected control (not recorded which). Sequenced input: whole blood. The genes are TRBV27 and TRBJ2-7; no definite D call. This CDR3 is CASSFSEYSYEQYF. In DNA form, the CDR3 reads TGTGCCAGCAGTTTCTCGGAGTATTCCTACGAGCAGTACTTC.